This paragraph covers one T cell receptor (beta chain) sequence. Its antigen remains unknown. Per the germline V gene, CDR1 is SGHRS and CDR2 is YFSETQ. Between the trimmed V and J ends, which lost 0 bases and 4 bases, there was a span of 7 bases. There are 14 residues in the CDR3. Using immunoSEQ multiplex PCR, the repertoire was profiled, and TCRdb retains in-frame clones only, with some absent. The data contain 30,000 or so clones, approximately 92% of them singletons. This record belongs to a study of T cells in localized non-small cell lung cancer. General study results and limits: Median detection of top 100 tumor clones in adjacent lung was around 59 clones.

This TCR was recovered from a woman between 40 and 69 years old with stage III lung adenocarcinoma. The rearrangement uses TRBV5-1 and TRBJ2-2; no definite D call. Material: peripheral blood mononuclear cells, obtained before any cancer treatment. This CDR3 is CASSLASGTGELFF. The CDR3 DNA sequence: TGCGCCAGCAGCTTGGCGTCGGGCACCGGGGAGCTGTTTTTT.